These T cell receptor beta chains were read from a single sample in a study of lymphopenia after photon versus proton radiotherapy. Sequenced by immunoSEQ multiplex PCR; TCRdb stores in-frame clones only, minus some. The sample holds approximately 7,200 clones, 70% to 90% seen once. Specimen: peripheral blood, collected from a patient treated with photon-based radiotherapy. These receptors were taken from a woman in her 70s with pancreatic cancer. Each CDR3 is given with its conserved first and last residue. A D gene is named only where the DNA matches it firmly. Clone size is not always given. Where it is, it says once, few, many or a class for expanded clones.

NA	NA	TRBV5-1	TRBJ1-2	CASSLAQGFNGYTF	TGCGCCAGCAGCTTGGCCCAGGGGTTCAATGGCTACACCTTC
NA	NA	TRBV7-9	TRBJ1-5	CASSIPIPFGGHINQPQHF	TGTGCCAGCAGCATACCCATACCTTTCGGGGGACACATCAATCAGCCCCAGCATTTT
NA	NA	TRBV5-4	TRBJ2-7	CASSRGYEQYF	TGTGCCAGCAGCCGAGGATACGAGCAGTACTTC
NA	NA	TRBV5-6	TRBJ1-1	CASSSTWEEAFF	TGTGCCAGCAGCTCGACGTGGGAGGAAGCTTTCTTT
NA	NA	TRBV25-1	TRBJ2-3	CASNTGRNTQYF	TGTGCCAGCAACACAGGGAGAAATACGCAGTATTTT
NA	NA	TRBV7-2	TRBJ2-5	CASSLEGPRLRETQYF	TGTGCCAGCAGCTTAGAAGGACCTAGGCTCAGAGAGACCCAGTACTTC
NA	NA	TRBV5-1	TRBJ2-5	CASSLGGEPETQYF	TGCGCCAGCAGCTTGGGCGGGGAGCCTGAGACCCAGTACTTC
few	TRBD1	TRBV4-1	TRBJ2-2	CASSQAVDRFYTGELFF	TGCGCCAGCAGCCAAGCCGTGGACAGGTTTTACACCGGGGAGCTGTTTTTT
NA	NA	TRBV5-1	TRBJ2-2	CASTLVGRELFF	TGCGCCAGCACTCTGGTGGGGCGGGAGCTGTTTTTT
NA	NA	TRBV19	TRBJ2-7	CASSASVGDFEQYF	TGTGCCAGTAGTGCCTCTGTGGGGGATTTCGAGCAGTACTTC
NA	NA	TRBV7-9	TRBJ1-1	CASSLGTNRDTEAFF	TGTGCCAGCAGCTTAGGGACTAACCGCGACACTGAAGCTTTCTTT
NA	TRBD1	TRBV6-1	TRBJ1-1	CASSEARGRGEAFF	TGTGCCAGCAGTGAAGCGAGGGGGCGGGGGGAAGCTTTCTTT
NA	NA	TRBV2	TRBJ1-5	CASSRDGFNQPQHF	TGTGCCAGCAGTCGGGACGGATTCAATCAGCCCCAGCATTTT
NA	NA	TRBV20-1	TRBJ2-7	CSAGGTYEQYF	TGCAGTGCGGGCGGAACCTACGAGCAGTACTTC
NA	TRBD1	TRBV18	TRBJ1-1	CASSPLPGQGNTEAFF	TGTGCCAGCTCACCGCTCCCGGGACAGGGGAATACTGAAGCTTTCTTT
NA	TRBD2	TRBV7-3	TRBJ2-5	CASSLGAGGMQETQYF	TGTGCCAGCAGCTTAGGGGCGGGAGGGATGCAAGAGACCCAGTACTTC
NA	NA	TRBV2	TRBJ2-4	CASREQGGVAKNIQYF	TGTGCCAGCAGAGAACAGGGGGGGGTAGCCAAAAACATTCAGTACTTC
once	TRBD2	TRBV4-3	TRBJ2-7	CASSRNLARGGYEQYF	TGCGCCAGCAGCCGGAACCTCGCCCGGGGGGGGTACGAGCAGTACTTC
NA	TRBD2	TRBV27	TRBJ2-3	CASSLYGRVYTDTQYF	TGTGCCAGCAGTTTATACGGGAGGGTCTACACAGATACGCAGTATTTT